The 26 T cell receptor beta chains below were found in one sample sequenced in a study of cytomegalovirus exposure and HLA in healthy donors (TCRdb year 2017). Library generation was performed with the immunoSEQ multiplex PCR assay. The multiplex PCR relied on a mix of 60 forward primers for TCR Vbeta segments and 13 reverse primers for TCR Jbeta segments. In TCRdb, the immuneACCESS table is reduced to in-frame sequences with V and J assigned. These tables do not hold every clone; where another copy was compared, an unresolved V gene accounts for under half, and the others remain unexplained. The sample contains approximately 190,000 clones, over 65% of them found a single time. The biggest ten clones account for about 2.4% of the sample. The source material was PBMCs. These receptor sequences come from a woman between 50 and 59 years old in good health and CMV-seropositive.

This chain uses TRBV30 with TRBJ2-3; no clear D gene. The CDR3 is made up of 15 amino acids. CDR1 is GTSNPN and CDR2 is SVGIG in the germline V gene (reference sequence). V shed 2 bases and J shed 0 bases, with 12 bases lying between them. The CDR3 sequence: CAWSRFLQSTDTQYF. The CDR3 DNA is TGTGCCTGGAGTCGATTTTTACAAAGCACAGATACGCAGTATTTT.

The chain joins TRBV7-2 to TRBJ2-7; 13 positions match TRBD2. V lost 3 bases, J lost 7 bases, and 9 bases stayed unmatched. The length of the CDR3 is 16 residues. Germline CDR1 SGHTA, CDR2 FQGNSA. The CDR3 DNA sequence: TGTGCCAGCAGCTTCGAAGGACTAGCGGGGGCGCAGGAGCAGTACTTC. Translating it yields CASSFEGLAGAQEQYF.

This clone was recorded a few times. The chain employs TRBV28 and TRBJ2-3; D is unresolved. This CDR3 spans 14 amino acids. Germline V lookup: CDR1 MDHEN, CDR2 SYDVKM. Trimming pared 3 bases from V and 0 bases from J, leaving 7 bases between. The CDR3 loop is CASSFRGSTDTQYF. The CDR3 region has the DNA TGTGCCAGCAGTTTTCGCGGTAGCACAGATACGCAGTATTTT.

The chain employs TRBV7-2 and TRBJ2-2, with 12 positions matching TRBD2. The junction had 12 bases not matched to a gene; V was cut back by 5 bases and J by 5 bases. The CDR3 extends over 18 amino acids. Germline CDR1 is SGHTA and CDR2 is FQGNSA. CDR3 sequence (DNA): TGTGCCAGCAGCGGCGGACTAGCGGGGAGTAGGGGGACCGGGGAGCTGTTTTTT. This sequence encodes CASSGGLAGSRGTGELFF.

The CDR3 sequence: CASAQGAGGANVLTF. Written as DNA, the CDR3 is TGTGCCAGTGCTCAGGGGGCCGGCGGGGCCAACGTCCTGACTTTC. V usage is TRBV19 and J usage is TRBJ2-6; TRBD1 matches 8 bases. CDR3 length equals 15 residues. V lost 8 bases to trimming and J lost 4 bases; unmatched junction nucleotides: 7. The germline V gene encodes CDR1 LNHDA and CDR2 SQIVND (reference sequence).

The chain uses TRBV5-6 and TRBJ2-1; 11 bases are a match to TRBD2. The V gene end was trimmed by 5 bases and the J gene end by 7 bases; junction bases not matched to a gene: 8. The CDR3 contains 15 residues. The germline V gene encodes CDR1 SGHDT and CDR2 YYEEEE. The DNA for the CDR3 is TGTGCCAGCAGTAGGGGACTAGCGGTAGATAATGAGCAGTTCTTC. Residues: CASSRGLAVDNEQFF. Together with reference TRBV5-6 and TRBJ2-1, the CDR3 gives the full variable domain: DAGVTQSPTHLIKTRGQQVTLRCSPKSGHDTVSWYQQALGQGPQFIFQYYEEEERQRGNFPDRFSGHQFPNYSSELNVNALLLGDSALYLCASSRGLAVDNEQFFGPGTRLTVL.

The chain couples TRBV10-1 to TRBJ1-4; D gene uncertain. Deletions cut 0 bases from V and 4 bases from J, with 12 bases between. Germline V gene data show CDR1 as WNHNN and CDR2 as SYGVQD (reference sequence). This CDR3 has 16 residues. The CDR3, as DNA: TGCGCCAGCAGTGAGTCGAGTCCCCCGGGTAATGAAAAACTGTTTTTT. Its translation is CASSESSPPGNEKLFF.

The chain carries TRBV6-5 and TRBJ1-2; TRBD1 might be the D (6 bases). Trimming removed 1 base at V and 3 bases at J, with 15 bases between. The CDR3 runs to 16 residues. From germline, CDR1 is MNHEY and CDR2 SVGAGI. In nucleotides, the CDR3 is TGTGCCAGCAGTTACTTGCAGGGGCGGACGGACTATGGCTACACCTTC. Translated: CASSYLQGRTDYGYTF.

The chain combines TRBV7-8 with TRBJ1-4; 12 positions agree with TRBD1. Germline V gives CDR1 SGHVS, CDR2 FQNEAQ. V shed 5 bases and J 12 bases; nucleotides not matched to a gene: 10. This CDR3 is 15 amino acids long. DNA for the CDR3: TGTGCCAGCAGCCTCCGGGACAGGGGGCTCGGGGAACTGTTTTTT. It translates to CASSLRDRGLGELFF. Combining the CDR3 with reference TRBV7-8 and TRBJ1-4 gives the whole variable domain GAGVSQSPRYKVAKRGQDVALRCDPISGHVSLFWYQQALGQGPEFLTYFQNEAQLDKSGLPSDRFFAERPEGSVSTLKIQRTQQEDSAVYLCASSLRDRGLGELFFGSGTQLSVL.

J is TRBJ2-3 and V is TRBV7-9; TRBD1 is a possible D gene (6 bases). This CDR3 has 14 amino acids. The V and J ends lost 6 bases and 0 bases respectively, with 10 bases between them. Germline lookup yields CDR1 SEHNR and CDR2 FQNEAQ (reference sequence). DNA of the CDR3: TGTGCCAGCAGTTGGACAGACAGCACAGATACGCAGTATTTT. It specifies CASSWTDSTDTQYF. Full variable domain (remainder filled in from reference TRBV7-9 and TRBJ2-3): DTGVSQNPRHKITKRGQNVTFRCDPISEHNRLYWYRQTLGQGPEFLTYFQNEAQLEKSRLLSDRFSAERPKGSFSTLEIQRTEQGDSAMYLCASSWTDSTDTQYFGPGTRLTVL.

The chain uses TRBV5-1 and TRBJ2-3; TRBD1 might be the D (5 bases). V lost 4 bases, J lost 0 bases, and 15 bases lay in between. Per the germline V gene, CDR1 is SGHRS and CDR2 is YFSETQ. The CDR3 has 16 residues. CDR3 DNA sequence: TGCGCCAGCAGCGTGAACAGGTTAACTAGCACAGATACGCAGTATTTT. Its translation is CASSVNRLTSTDTQYF.

V usage is TRBV19 and J usage is TRBJ1-1; 8 bases are a match to TRBD1. The junction had 7 bases not matched to a gene; V was cut back by 5 bases and J by 2 bases. The CDR3 totals 15 residues. CDR1 and CDR2 (germline): LNHDA, SQIVND (reference sequence). The CDR3 sequence is CASSARQGRNTEAFF. The DNA for the CDR3 is TGTGCCAGTAGTGCCCGACAGGGGCGCAACACTGAAGCTTTCTTT.

This clone was recorded once. CDR3 nucleotide sequence: TGTGCCAGCAGCTTGCCAGGGGGCGGCTCCTACGAGCAGTACTTC. It translates to CASSLPGGGSYEQYF. The rearrangement uses TRBV5-6 and TRBJ2-7; 8 bases match TRBD1. The CDR3 extends over 15 amino acids. The germline gives CDR1 SGHDT, CDR2 YYEEEE. Germline trimming cut 1 base from V and 0 bases from J; bases unmatched to any gene: 3. The full variable domain, rest sourced from reference TRBV5-6 and TRBJ2-7, is DAGVTQSPTHLIKTRGQQVTLRCSPKSGHDTVSWYQQALGQGPQFIFQYYEEEERQRGNFPDRFSGHQFPNYSSELNVNALLLGDSALYLCASSLPGGGSYEQYFGPGTRLTVT.

The chain carries TRBV10-3 and TRBJ2-7, with D possibly matching TRBD2 (5 bases). The germline CDR1 and CDR2 sequences are ENHRY and SYGVKD. This CDR3 region has 15 residues. Trimming removed 2 bases from V and 4 bases from J, with 15 bases in between. The CDR3 loop is CAISEPSVSGYEQYF. The CDR3 nucleotides read TGTGCCATCAGTGAGCCTTCAGTCTCGGGGTACGAGCAGTACTTC.

This chain uses TRBV29-1 with TRBJ2-5, with D perhaps TRBD2 (6 bases). CDR1 is SQVTM and CDR2 is ANQGSEA in the germline V gene. The CDR3 has 16 residues. V dropped 6 bases and J dropped 1 base, with 21 bases sitting between them. The CDR3 region is CSVGEEGWGFQETQYF. The DNA for the CDR3 is TGCAGCGTAGGCGAGGAGGGGTGGGGATTCCAAGAGACCCAGTACTTC.

V and J are TRBV11-3 and TRBJ1-1, with D hard to call. V lost 5 bases to trimming and J lost 1 base, with 8 bases between them. In germline, CDR1 is SGHNT, CDR2 YENEEA. There are 13 residues in the CDR3. The CDR3 nucleotides read TGTGCCAGCAGCAAGCACAGGAACACTGAAGCTTTCTTT. This codes for CASSKHRNTEAFF.

The chain uses TRBV19 and TRBJ1-5; D unresolved. Germline V lookup: CDR1 LNHDA, CDR2 SQIVND (reference sequence). Trimming cost V 1 base and J 3 bases, with 7 bases left between them. The CDR3 is 14 amino acids. The CDR3 protein is CASSIGGYNQPQHF. The CDR3 DNA follows: TGTGCCAGTAGTATAGGCGGGTACAATCAGCCCCAGCATTTT. Full variable domain (outside the CDR3, taken from reference TRBV19 and TRBJ1-5): DGGITQSPKYLFRKEGQNVTLSCEQNLNHDAMYWYRQDPGQGLRLIYYSQIVNDFQKGDIAEGYSVSREKKESFPLTVTSAQKNPTAFYLCASSIGGYNQPQHFGDGTRLSIL.

This chain links TRBV28 with TRBJ2-2, with D possibly being TRBD1 (6 bases). The CDR3 sequence is 13 residues long. Per germline, CDR1 MDHEN and CDR2 SYDVKM. Trimming took 6 bases from V and 6 from J, leaving 11 bases between them. The CDR3 spells CASSAQGPGELFF. CDR3 nucleotide sequence: TGTGCCAGCAGCGCACAGGGTCCCGGGGAGCTGTTTTTT. The variable domain in full, with the rest retrieved from reference TRBV28 and TRBJ2-2, is DVKVTQSSRYLVKRTGEKVFLECVQDMDHENMFWYRQDPGLGLRLIYFSYDVKMKEKGDIPEGYSVSREKKERFSLILESASTNQTSMYLCASSAQGPGELFFGEGSRLTVL.

The chain carries TRBV21-1 and TRBJ2-5; TRBD1 is taken as the D call from the table, unchecked against the DNA. TRBV21-1 is flagged as a pseudogene. This CDR3 is 10 amino acids long. CDR3 coding DNA: TGTGCCCGAAGGGGAGAGACCCAGTACTTC. Its translation is CARRGETQYF.

J is TRBJ1-2 and V is TRBV2, with TRBD1 as a possible D gene (6 bases). The CDR3 extends over 14 amino acids. V was clipped by 5 bases and J by 8 bases, with 18 bases between them. Germline loops: CDR1 SNHLY, CDR2 FYNNEI. The CDR3 DNA follows: TGTGCCAGCAGTCAAGGACAGTTTATGGAGGGCTACACCTTC. Its protein product is CASSQGQFMEGYTF.

This chain connects TRBV6-6 to TRBJ2-2, with 7 bases fitting TRBD1. The length of the CDR3 is 14 residues. CDR1 and CDR2 (germline): MNHNY, SVGAGI (reference sequence). The V gene end was trimmed by 5 bases and the J gene end by 5 bases; junction bases not matched to a gene: 5. CDR3 DNA: TGTGCCAGCAGTGTACAGGGGAAGACCGGGGAGCTGTTTTTT. The encoded protein is CASSVQGKTGELFF.

The rearrangement uses TRBV5-4 and TRBJ2-3; 8 bases align to TRBD2. The CDR3 has 18 amino acids. Germline CDR1 SGHNT, CDR2 YYREEE (reference sequence). The trim removed 4 bases at V and 0 bases at J, leaving 13 bases unmatched. CDR3 amino acids: CASSQAELLAGSTDTQYF. In nucleotides, the CDR3 is TGTGCCAGCAGCCAAGCCGAGCTGTTAGCGGGAAGCACAGATACGCAGTATTTT.

Points on this clone: Mismatch with germline at one junction end may stem from a read error. The sample contains more than one DNA sequence encoding this CDR3. V is TRBV9 and J is TRBJ2-7, with D perhaps TRBD1 (5 bases). The CDR3 covers 14 residues. Germline lookup yields CDR1 SGDLS and CDR2 YYNGEE. The CDR3 here is CASTSPQGEDEQYF. The CDR3 DNA is TGCGCCAGCACCTCCCCGCAGGGCGAGGACGAGCAGTACTTC.

This chain uses TRBV28 with TRBJ1-4; no clear D gene. Trimming took off 1 base at V and 0 bases at J, with 9 bases between the two ends. The CDR3 totals 16 residues. Per the germline V gene, CDR1 is MDHEN and CDR2 is SYDVKM. CDR3 amino acids: CASSLLLGATNEKLFF. The CDR3 nucleotides read TGTGCCAGCAGTTTATTACTCGGTGCAACTAATGAAAAACTGTTTTTT.

This clone showed up just a few times. The chain joins TRBV4-1 to TRBJ2-5; 7 positions match TRBD2. The J call may be incorrect, as the DNA end agrees better with TRBJ2-7. Germline CDR1 and CDR2: MGHRA and YSYEKL. CDR3 length: 18 amino acids. In DNA, the CDR3 is TGCGCCAGCAGCCCCCTCGGGGGGAGAGGTTACGGGAGGTCCGAGCAGTACTTC. Translated: CASSPLGGRGYGRSEQYF.

The rearrangement links TRBV28 to TRBJ2-5; 9 bases line up with TRBD2. This CDR3 has 15 residues. The junction had 9 bases not matched to a gene; V was cut back by 3 bases and J by 7 bases. Germline assignment: CDR1 MDHEN and CDR2 SYDVKM. The CDR3 DNA is TGTGCCAGCAGTTTCTTGCAGCGGGGGGAGGGGACCCAGTACTTC. Translated: CASSFLQRGEGTQYF. The full variable domain, rest sourced from reference TRBV28 and TRBJ2-5, is DVKVTQSSRYLVKRTGEKVFLECVQDMDHENMFWYRQDPGLGLRLIYFSYDVKMKEKGDIPEGYSVSREKKERFSLILESASTNQTSMYLCASSFLQRGEGTQYFGPGTRLLVL.